These 6 T cell receptor beta chains came from one sample sequenced in a study of cytomegalovirus exposure and HLA in healthy donors. Data came from immunoSEQ multiplex PCR; TCRdb stores just in-frame clones and leaves some out. The repertoire holds about 130,000 clones, with about 88% as singletons. The sequenced material came from PBMCs. These receptors came from a woman between 18 and 29 years old in good health and CMV-seropositive.

The V and J genes are TRBV5-6 and TRBJ1-6; 7 bases are a match to TRBD1. J gave up 2 bases and V 3 bases, and 2 bases lay outside the gene matches. The CDR3 has 15 amino acids. CDR1 is SGHDT, CDR2 YYEEEE, per germline. CDR3 sequence reads: CASSSGTAYNSPLHF. In DNA form, the CDR3 reads TGTGCCAGCAGCTCCGGGACAGCCTATAATTCACCCCTCCACTTT.

The rearrangement links TRBV6-6 to TRBJ1-5; the D gene is possibly TRBD1 (5 bases). This CDR3 contains 11 residues. V lost 5 bases, J lost 9 bases, and 8 bases lay in between. Germline V lookup: CDR1 MNHNY, CDR2 SVGAGI (reference sequence). The CDR3, as DNA: TGTGCCAGCAGTCCTCAGGGGCCCCAGCATTTT. This encodes CASSPQGPQHF.

The genes are TRBV28 and TRBJ1-2; possible D gene TRBD1, 5 bases. The CDR3 length is 13 residues. The V and J ends lost 6 bases and 4 bases respectively, with 12 bases between them. CDR1 is MDHEN and CDR2 is SYDVKM in the germline V gene. In nucleotides, the CDR3 is TGTGCCAGCAGACCGGGGGTAGGCTATGGCTACACCTTC. The encoded protein is CASRPGVGYGYTF.

The genes are TRBV7-2 and TRBJ1-6, with 9 bases matching TRBD1. CDR1 and CDR2 (germline): SGHTA, FQGNSA. V shed 5 bases and J 8 bases; nucleotides not matched to a gene: 7. This CDR3 has 15 residues. The DNA for the CDR3 is TGTGCCAGCAGCCGGGACAGGGTAGGGCATTCACCCCTCCACTTT. Its protein is CASSRDRVGHSPLHF.

This chain connects TRBV5-4 to TRBJ2-2; 9 nucleotides line up with TRBD2. The V gene's germline CDR1 is SGHNT and CDR2 YYREEE (reference sequence). Trimming removed 0 bases from V and 7 bases from J; junction bases left unmatched: 7. The CDR3 covers 16 residues. CDR3 amino acids: CASSLDGGGAGGELFF. CDR3 coding DNA: TGTGCCAGCAGCTTGGATGGCGGGGGGGCGGGCGGGGAGCTGTTTTTT.

The rearrangement uses TRBV9 and TRBJ2-5; D is perhaps TRBD2 (6 bases). CDR1 and CDR2 from the germline V gene are SGDLS and YYNGEE. Trimming cost V 3 bases and J 5 bases, with 17 bases left between them. The CDR3 has 15 residues. Written as DNA, the CDR3 is TGTGCCAGCAGCGACGGGGGTGGTATCTCGGAGACCCAGTACTTC. It is translated as CASSDGGGISETQYF.